This T cell receptor beta chain was observed in a study of blood T cell repertoires in COVID-19. Study information: Whether acute or convalescent, the COVID-19 samples came from the United States, Italy and Spain. PBMCs, B-cell-depleted T cells, or T cells were the source of the cDNA or gDNA that made up the material.

As processed by the authors: From reference gene primer amplification, estimates of nucleated cell counts were derived. Here immunoSEQ multiplex PCR was the method, and the copy in TCRdb shows in-frame clones only, minus some. V and J calls plus clone size are reproduced from that table; the DNA served to infer D and trimming. The sample includes over 90,000 clones, approximately 89% of them seen just once. CDR1 and CDR2 (germline): SGHVS, FQNEAQ. V lost 1 base to trimming and J lost 7 bases, with 20 bases between them. CDR3 length: 17 amino acids. This chain connects TRBV7-8 to TRBJ2-1; TRBD1 might be the D (6 bases). This receptor was identified in a human donor in a cohort sampled during active COVID-19. Material: peripheral blood. CDR3 nucleotide sequence: TGTGCCAGCAGCTTAGTCGTTTGGGACAAAAATTCAAATGAGCAGTTCTTC. Protein product: CASSLVVWDKNSNEQFF.